Below are 30 T cell receptor beta chains sequenced from a single sample in a study of early T cells in non-severe SARS-CoV-2 infection. Each CDR3 protein is one row after TCRdb ran MiXCR on the 5' RACE reads. The sample yields around 50,000 distinct CDR3 sequences, over 5% seen once. Source material: whole blood. Every receptor here comes from an adult who was a healthcare worker with PCR-confirmed SARS-CoV-2 infection or an uninfected control (not recorded which).

The chain is built from TRBV20-1 and TRBJ2-2; 11 positions match TRBD2. J lost 5 bases, V lost 6 bases, and 5 bases had no gene match. The CDR3 has 14 residues. CDR1 and CDR2 (germline): DFQATT, SNEGSKA (reference sequence). The CDR3 coding sequence is TGCAGTGCCGGTAGCGGGAGGGGGACCGGGGAGCTGTTTTTT. This translates into CSAGSGRGTGELFF.

This chain links TRBV28 with TRBJ2-7; D is unresolved. The CDR3 runs 16 residues. V was trimmed by 6 bases and J by 6 bases, leaving 24 bases between them. Germline lookup yields CDR1 MDHEN and CDR2 SYDVKM. The CDR3 here is CASSFVRQAQALEQYF. In nucleotides, the CDR3 is TGTGCCAGCAGCTTCGTAAGGCAGGCCCAAGCCCTCGAGCAGTACTTC.

V usage is TRBV28 and J usage is TRBJ2-4; D is undetermined. Trimming took 5 bases from V and 2 from J, leaving 13 bases between them. Germline-derived CDR1 and CDR2 are MDHEN and SYDVKM. The CDR3 runs to 15 residues. The CDR3 nucleotides read TGTGCCAGCAGTCCCCCGTGGGGTCCCAAAAACATTCAGTACTTC. This encodes CASSPPWGPKNIQYF. The whole variable domain, filled in from reference TRBV28 and TRBJ2-4, reads DVKVTQSSRYLVKRTGEKVFLECVQDMDHENMFWYRQDPGLGLRLIYFSYDVKMKEKGDIPEGYSVSREKKERFSLILESASTNQTSMYLCASSPPWGPKNIQYFGAGTRLSVL.

This clonotype was counted ten times or more. The chain combines TRBV4-3 with TRBJ1-4; tentatively, D is TRBD1 (6 bases). V was shortened by 3 bases and J by 3 bases, with 14 bases between the two germline ends. The germline gives CDR1 LGHNA, CDR2 YSLEER. CDR3 length: 16 residues. The CDR3 spells CASSQGNRAANEKLFF. As DNA, the CDR3 is TGCGCCAGCAGCCAGGGAAACAGGGCTGCTAATGAAAAACTGTTTTTT.

This clonotype was seen a few times. The chain links TRBV11-2 to TRBJ1-1; D unclear. The CDR3 runs 14 residues. Germline assignment: CDR1 SGHAT and CDR2 FQNNGV. Trimming took off 4 bases at V and 2 bases at J, with 11 bases between the two ends. The CDR3 DNA reads TGTGCCAGCAGCTCAAACCCAGCCAACACTGAAGCTTTCTTT. Encoded protein: CASSSNPANTEAFF. Supplemented by reference TRBV11-2 and TRBJ1-1, the full variable domain reads EAGVAQSPRYKIIEKRQSVAFWCNPISGHATLYWYQQILGQGPKLLIQFQNNGVVDDSQLPKDRFSAERLKGVDSTLKIQPAKLEDSAVYLCASSSNPANTEAFFGQGTRLTVV.

This clonotype was observed many times. The rearrangement uses TRBV6-2 or TRBV6-3 and TRBJ2-3; the D gene is possibly TRBD2 (5 bases). This CDR3 region has 20 residues. V was trimmed by 4 bases and J by 2 bases, leaving 28 bases between them. Germline values: CDR1 MNHEY, CDR2 SVGEGT. The CDR3 loop reads CASSLDLRRRTSGSTDTQYF. The CDR3 coding sequence is TGTGCCAGCAGTTTAGACCTAAGGCGGCGCACCAGCGGATCCACAGATACGCAGTATTTT.

This clonotype has at least ten counts. V usage is TRBV6-5 and J usage is TRBJ1-5; D ambiguous. Germline V gene sequence: CDR1 MNHEY, CDR2 SVGAGI. This CDR3 is 13 amino acids long. The ends were cut back, 0 bases at V and 7 bases at J, with 7 bases in the middle. CDR3: CASSYSGEQPQHF. The CDR3 nucleotides read TGTGCCAGCAGTTACTCTGGCGAACAGCCCCAGCATTTT.

The chain employs TRBV10-3 and TRBJ1-4; TRBD1 aligns across 7 bases. CDR1 and CDR2 from the germline V gene are ENHRY and SYGVKD. V lost 10 bases and J lost 4; bases outside the gene matches: 6. The CDR3 spans 13 residues. This CDR3 reads CATQQGINEKLFF. The CDR3 DNA reads as TGTGCCACTCAACAGGGGATTAATGAAAAACTGTTTTTT.

A few counts support this clonotype. The J gene is TRBJ2-1, the V gene TRBV7-2; D possibly corresponds to TRBD2 (5 bases). The germline V gene encodes CDR1 SGHTA and CDR2 FQGNSA. The CDR3 is 15 residues long. V was clipped by 3 bases and J by 4 bases, with 13 bases between them. CDR3 coding DNA: TGTGCCAGCAGCTTCCTTCGGGGAAGTTACAATGAGCAGTTCTTC. Protein: CASSFLRGSYNEQFF.

This chain links TRBV18 with TRBJ1-2; no clear D gene. The CDR3 sequence is 15 residues long. Per germline, CDR1 KGHSH and CDR2 LQKENI. The V end lost 9 bases, the J end lost 2 bases, and 19 bases lay between the germline ends. The CDR3 bases are TGTGCCAGTTCCAAAGAGGACCTTTTAAACTATGGCTACACCTTC. Translation: CASSKEDLLNYGYTF.

This clonotype has more than one count but fewer than ten. This sequence joins TRBV27 and TRBJ2-3, with D possibly TRBD2 on 6 matching bases. Germline V gene lookup returns CDR1 MNHEY and CDR2 SMNVEV (reference sequence). V lost 7 bases to trimming and J lost 3 bases, with 23 bases between them. CDR3 length equals 17 residues. CDR3 sequence: CASNERAVIGGTDTQYF. The CDR3 nucleotides read TGTGCCAGCAACGAGCGGGCTGTTATCGGGGGTACAGATACGCAGTATTTT.

The chain joins TRBV10-1 to TRBJ2-1; D might be TRBD2 (5 bases). CDR1 and CDR2 (germline): WNHNN, SYGVQD (reference sequence). This CDR3 contains 18 residues. The V end lost 3 bases, the J end lost 6 bases, and 24 bases lay between the germline ends. Written as DNA, the CDR3 is TGCGCCAGCAGTGAAGGCCTTCCGGGCGCAGGAACTAGCAATGAGCAGTTCTTC. Its protein product is CASSEGLPGAGTSNEQFF.

There are many counts of this clonotype. The chain links TRBV27 to TRBJ2-3; 11 bases match TRBD2. This CDR3 has 16 residues. Trimming cost V 6 bases and J 2 bases; bases outside gene matches: 7. Germline V CDR1 and CDR2: MNHEY, SMNVEV (reference sequence). In DNA form, the CDR3 reads TGTGCCAGCAGGGGGGGACTAGCGGACAACACAGATACGCAGTATTTT. Its translation: CASRGGLADNTDTQYF.

This clonotype came up many times. The chain has TRBV6-4 and TRBJ2-3, with D perhaps being TRBD1 or TRBD2 (5 bases each). With 0 bases removed from V and 6 bases from J, the gap between germline ends came to 10 bases. CDR3 length: 14 residues. Germline V lookup: CDR1 MRHNA, CDR2 SNTAGT. The CDR3 DNA sequence: TGTGCCAGCAGTGACTCGCCGGGGCTGGATACGCAGTATTTT. It is translated as CASSDSPGLDTQYF.

This clonotype was picked up a small number of times. CDR3 coding DNA: TGTGCCAGCAGCTTAGGTGATGAAAAACTGTTTTTT. Its protein is CASSLGDEKLFF. The V and J genes are TRBV11-2 and TRBJ1-4; D is undetermined. V lost 1 base and J lost 6, with 3 bases in between. CDR1 SGHAT and CDR2 FQNNGV come from the germline V gene. The CDR3 contains 12 residues.

The V call is TRBV5-1, the J call TRBJ1-1; D perhaps matches TRBD1 (5 bases). V was cut by 7 bases and J by 6 bases, with 25 bases left in between. The V gene's germline CDR1 is SGHRS and CDR2 YFSETQ. The CDR3 totals 16 residues. The CDR3 loop is CASAPGVRVGIAEAFF. CDR3 bases: TGCGCCAGCGCCCCGGGCGTCAGGGTTGGGATCGCTGAAGCTTTCTTT.

With regard to this clonotype: Its ends do not fully match the called genes, so a read error is possible. J is TRBJ2-7 and V is TRBV18; D gene uncertain. The CDR3 is made up of 13 amino acids. Germline V gene lookup returns CDR1 KGHSH and CDR2 LQKENI. CDR3 amino acids: CASSPTPSERTHF. CDR3 sequence (DNA): TGTGCCAGCTCACCGACTCCGTCGGAAAGGACGCACTTC. The full variable domain, its missing parts supplied by reference TRBV18 and TRBJ2-7, is NAGVMQNPRHLVRRRGQEARLRCSPMKGHSHVYWYRQLPEEGLKFMVYLQKENIIDESGMPKERFSAEFPKEGPSILRIQQVVRGDSAAYFCASSPTPSERTHFGPGTRLTVT.

This clonotype was recorded at least ten times. The J gene is TRBJ1-5, the V gene TRBV7-9; D is unclear. The CDR3 consists of 15 residues. The germline gives CDR1 SEHNR, CDR2 FQNEAQ (reference sequence). Between the trimmed V and J ends, which lost 2 bases and 4 bases, there was a span of 12 bases. CDR3 loop: CASSLSGKVNQPQHF. CDR3 in DNA: TGTGCCAGCAGCTTAAGCGGAAAGGTGAATCAGCCCCAGCATTTT.

The table lists this clonotype with many counts. The J gene is TRBJ1-4, the V gene TRBV7-2; D is ambiguous. Germline assignment: CDR1 SGHTA and CDR2 FQGNSA. The V and J ends lost 5 bases and 6 bases respectively, with 10 bases between them. The length of the CDR3 is 13 residues. CDR3 coding DNA: TGTGCCAGCAGCAGGAGGCGGCATGAAAAACTGTTTTTT. Residues: CASSRRRHEKLFF.

This clonotype was detected only a few times. V usage is TRBV7-9 and J usage is TRBJ2-3; D is unresolved. V lost 4 bases to trimming and J lost 2 bases, with 10 bases between them. Germline V gene lookup returns CDR1 SEHNR and CDR2 FQNEAQ (reference sequence). This CDR3 has 14 residues. The CDR3, as DNA: TGTGCCAGCAGCTCCCTTAGACCCACAGATACGCAGTATTTT. Its protein is CASSSLRPTDTQYF.

Ten or more counts support this clonotype. The chain employs TRBV11-2 and TRBJ2-3, with 8 nucleotides matching TRBD2. The junction had 5 bases not matched to a gene; V was cut back by 3 bases and J by 3 bases. Germline V gene sequence: CDR1 SGHAT, CDR2 FQNNGV. This CDR3 comprises 15 residues. The CDR3 region is CASSFTGGPTDTQYF. The CDR3, as DNA: TGTGCCAGCAGCTTCACGGGAGGGCCGACAGATACGCAGTATTTT.

For this clonotype: This may stem from a read error, because a much larger clone lies one nucleotide away. Since no conserved phenylalanine or tryptophan closes the CDR3, a read error is the likely cause. This chain links TRBV25-1 with TRBJ1-1; TRBD1 aligns across 9 bases. J gave up 5 bases and V 4 bases, and 5 bases lay outside the gene matches. Germline assignment: CDR1 MGHDK and CDR2 SYGVNS. This CDR3 spans 14 amino acids. CDR3 nucleotide sequence: TGTGCCAGCAGTGCGACCGGGACAGGGACTGAAGCTTTCCTT. Encoded protein: CASSATGTGTEAFL.

As for this clonotype: One base away lies a much larger clone, so this may be a sequencing read error. This chain uses TRBV12-3 or TRBV12-4 with TRBJ2-6; possibly TRBD1 for D (6 bases). CDR3 length: 16 amino acids. The CDR3: CAGRESTGSGANVLTF. Written as DNA, the CDR3 is TGTGCCGGCAGGGAATCTACAGGGAGTGGGGCCAACGTCCTGACTTTC.

This clonotype occurred many times. The genes are TRBV12-3 or TRBV12-4 and TRBJ1-5, with D possibly being TRBD1 (5 bases). There are 14 residues in the CDR3. The ends were cut back, 3 bases at V and 5 bases at J, with 11 bases in the middle. The CDR3 DNA follows: TGTGCCAGCAGTTTTGGGGCAGGATATCAGCCCCAGCATTTT. Protein product: CASSFGAGYQPQHF.

This clonotype was recorded at least ten times. In DNA, the CDR3 is TGCAGTGCTAGGTCTGCAGGGGTTAACTATGGCTACACCTTC. Protein: CSARSAGVNYGYTF. The gene calls are TRBV20-1 and TRBJ1-2; a weak D match, TRBD1 (6 bases). Trimming removed 3 bases from V and 1 base from J, with 12 bases in between. The CDR3 spans 14 residues. From germline, CDR1 is DFQATT and CDR2 SNEGSKA (reference sequence).

A few counts support this clonotype. The chain is built from TRBV7-9 and TRBJ1-6; D remains unclear. Trimming removed 10 bases at V and 9 bases at J, with 16 bases between. CDR3 length equals 13 residues. Germline V CDR1 and CDR2: SEHNR, FQNEAQ (reference sequence). The CDR3 nucleotides are TGTGCCACCGGCACGACGGGGTCTTCACCCCTCCACTTT. This codes for CATGTTGSSPLHF.

This clonotype is labeled as medium-sized. The chain has TRBV6-4 and TRBJ2-2; 8 bases map to TRBD1. In germline, CDR1 is MRHNA, CDR2 SNTAGT. Losses at the gene ends were 2 bases for V and 1 base for J; bases not matched to a gene: 0. The CDR3 spans 15 residues. Here the CDR3 DNA reads TGTGCCAGCAGTGACGGGACAGGGAACACCGGGGAGCTGTTTTTT. Residues: CASSDGTGNTGELFF.

In its sample, this clonotype was seen many times. CDR3 nucleotide sequence: TGTGCCAGCTCTGTAAACCAGGGTAGCAATCAGCCCCAGCATTTT. Amino acid sequence: CASSVNQGSNQPQHF. V usage is TRBV18 and J usage is TRBJ1-5, with D perhaps matching TRBD1 (5 bases). Germline CDR1 and CDR2: KGHSH and LQKENI. CDR3 length equals 15 residues. Trimming took 6 bases from V and 0 from J, leaving 12 bases between them. Filled out from reference TRBV18 and TRBJ1-5, the complete variable domain reads NAGVMQNPRHLVRRRGQEARLRCSPMKGHSHVYWYRQLPEEGLKFMVYLQKENIIDESGMPKERFSAEFPKEGPSILRIQQVVRGDSAAYFCASSVNQGSNQPQHFGDGTRLSIL.

This clonotype came up many times. The genes are TRBV6-5 and TRBJ1-6; D gene unclear. Germline V gene lookup returns CDR1 MNHEY and CDR2 SVGAGI. The CDR3 totals 16 residues. Trimming cost V 2 bases and J 7 bases, with 15 bases left between them. Written as DNA, the CDR3 is TGTGCCAGCAGTTACCTTTCCGTCCCTCCGAATTCACCCCTCCACTTT. As protein: CASSYLSVPPNSPLHF.

This clonotype has more than one count but fewer than ten. This CDR3 reads CASSLEDSPSYEQYF. The CDR3 coding sequence is TGTGCCAGCAGCTTAGAGGACAGCCCTTCCTACGAGCAGTACTTC. The chain is built from TRBV13 and TRBJ2-7; D might be TRBD1 (6 bases). The germline V gene encodes CDR1 PRHDT and CDR2 FYEKMQ (reference sequence). The CDR3 covers 15 residues. The V end lost 1 base, the J end lost 1 base, and 11 bases lay between the germline ends.